One TCR beta chain is described in this entry. Its cognate antigen is unknown. The data belong to a study of graft-versus-host responses after intestinal transplantation. This CDR3 region has 13 residues. The germline gives CDR1 MNHEY, CDR2 SVGAGI. V was pared by 6 bases and J by 5 bases, with 13 bases between. Study findings and constraints: Some GvH clones appeared in ileal mucosa or blood before recipient bone marrow.

TCRdb's table, derived via immunoSEQ multiplex PCR, lists solely in-frame clones and lacks some. The sample lists 80,000 to 100,000 clones, 80% to 95% occurring once. This clonotype was obtained from a human donor who received an intestinal transplant. The V and J genes are TRBV6-5 and TRBJ1-1, with D possibly TRBD1 on 6 matching bases. The sample here was unstimulated CD4+ T cells sorted from spleen or lymph node cells, taken before intestinal transplant. This chain's CDR3 is CASRRQVGTEAFF. CDR3 coding DNA: TGTGCCAGCAGGAGACAGGTTGGGACTGAAGCTTTCTTT.